These T cell receptor beta chains were read from a single sample in a study of monozygotic twins with inflammatory bowel disease. No DNA is given; TCRdb re-called the 5' RACE reads and lists each CDR3 protein once. The sample includes 200,000 to 250,000 distinct CDR3 sequences. Sequencing was performed on blood. These receptors were collected from a human donor with ulcerative colitis or Crohn's disease, or a healthy co-twin of an affected twin (not recorded which). The CDR3 runs from the conserved cysteine through the conserved F or W.

>TRBV5-1|TRBJ2-7
CASSQGRDRGHEQYF
>TRBV27|TRBJ2-1
CASSLLQVAGGFSYNEQFF
>TRBV5-1|TRBJ2-4
CASAPYGRSLSKNIQYF
>TRBV5-1|TRBJ1-1
CASSSGPGGTEAFF
>TRBV15|TRBJ2-2
CATSTGVTGELFF
>TRBV18|TRBJ1-3
CASSPWDRAGNTIYF
>TRBV5-1|TRBJ2-3
CASSYTGTGMDTQYF
>TRBV5-1|TRBJ1-2
CASSPGGGRIYGYTF
>TRBV25-1|TRBJ2-7
CASTLTGTIGEQYF
>TRBV20-1|TRBJ1-6
CSARDQQGVGSPLHF
>TRBV27|TRBJ1-1
CASSQGRGTNTEAFF
>TRBV7-2|TRBJ1-6
CASSLAPFTPLHF
>TRBV3-1|TRBJ1-2
CASSQDGVPIYGYTF
>TRBV6-1|TRBJ2-1
CASSEAPTSVSFNEQFF
>TRBV10-3|TRBJ2-6
CAISEYAGTGANVLTF
>TRBV6-5|TRBJ1-4
CASSYAGTGANEKLFF
>TRBV11-1|TRBJ1-4
CASSLNPRVVATNEKLFF
>TRBV13|TRBJ2-2
CASSDDRTGKNPGELFF
>TRBV5-1|TRBJ2-7
CASSLNRLAGDGGQYF
>TRBV3-1|TRBJ2-7
CASSQGDYSYEQYF
>TRBV2|TRBJ2-3
CASKRAPGQGTDTQYF
>TRBV20-1|TRBJ2-1
CSARSGRGMYNEQFF
>TRBV5-5|TRBJ2-2
CASSLATTGELFF
>TRBV20-1|TRBJ2-3
CSAAGETDTQYF
>TRBV5-1|TRBJ1-1
CASSLEGATEAFF
>TRBV20-1|TRBJ1-6
CSAKAAGTLNSPLHF
>TRBV3-1|TRBJ2-6
CASSQGGQGGRSVLTF
>TRBV21-1|TRBJ1-2
CASSLFGQGGTYGYTF
>TRBV5-5|TRBJ2-4
CASLGGAKNIQYF
>TRBV4-1|TRBJ2-1
CASSHRGGAFEQFF
>TRBV12-3/TRBV12-4|TRBJ2-7
CASSLRQESYEQYF
>TRBV7-8|TRBJ2-5
CASSPPGGEETQYF
>TRBV13|TRBJ2-1
CASSFGPSGDEQFF
>TRBV25-1|TRBJ1-6
CASSTWTGHNSPLHF
>TRBV5-4|TRBJ2-7
CASSLDRLPDSYEQYF
>TRBV7-9|TRBJ1-5
CASSLGSGAYSNQPQHF
>TRBV12-3/TRBV12-4|TRBJ2-3
CASSLAQPTDTQYF
>TRBV18|TRBJ1-1
CASSPKGDTEAFF
>TRBV9|TRBJ2-1
CASSVALAGGRGHNEQFF
>TRBV5-1|TRBJ2-7
CASSLAFPGNYEQYF
>TRBV5-1|TRBJ1-1
CASRGDSSYTEAFF
>TRBV19|TRBJ1-5
CASSGGRGHQPQHF
>TRBV11-2|TRBJ1-3
CASRAFWNTIYF
>TRBV10-3|TRBJ2-7
CAISETGARSYEQYF
>TRBV4-1|TRBJ1-2
CASSQDFREINGYTF
>TRBV18|TRBJ1-2
CASSSKDREGVGYTF
>TRBV20-1|TRBJ2-7
CSARASGSYEQYF
>TRBV12-3/TRBV12-4|TRBJ1-2
CASTQSYGYTF
>TRBV11-2|TRBJ2-7
CASSLVELAGYEQYF
>TRBV24-1|TRBJ2-1
CATSPGTDNNEQFF
>TRBV20-1|TRBJ1-6
CSASAGTTNSPLHF
>TRBV12-3/TRBV12-4|TRBJ1-5
CASRMSGGSQPQHF
>TRBV20-1|TRBJ1-1
CSARRVGMNTEAFF
>TRBV7-6|TRBJ2-6
CASSLGRGGANVLTF
>TRBV6-1|TRBJ2-7
CASSEGMDSSYEQYF